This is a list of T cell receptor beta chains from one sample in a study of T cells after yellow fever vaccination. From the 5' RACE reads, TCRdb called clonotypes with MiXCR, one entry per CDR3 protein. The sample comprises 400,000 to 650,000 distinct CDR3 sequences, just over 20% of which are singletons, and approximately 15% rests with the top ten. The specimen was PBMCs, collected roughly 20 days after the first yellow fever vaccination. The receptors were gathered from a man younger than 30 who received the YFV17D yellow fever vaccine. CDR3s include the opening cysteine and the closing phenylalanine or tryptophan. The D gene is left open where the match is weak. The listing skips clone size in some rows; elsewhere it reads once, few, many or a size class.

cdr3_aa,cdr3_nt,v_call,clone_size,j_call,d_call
CASGATRLRGPMFF,TGTGCCAGCGGGGCGACTCGACTTCGCGGGCCCATGTTTTTT,TRBV21-1,NA,TRBJ2-2,NA
CASRAGGHTYTQYF,TGCGCCAGCCGCGCGGGGGGGCACACATATACGCAGTATTTT,TRBV4-3,NA,TRBJ2-3,TRBD2
CASSLYGRTEAFF,TGTGCCAGCAGCTTATACGGGCGGACTGAAGCTTTCTTT,TRBV7-3,few,TRBJ1-1,NA
CASSALTTNEKLFF,TGTGCCAGCAGCGCACTCACGACTAATGAAAAACTGTTTTTT,TRBV5-5,NA,TRBJ1-4,NA
CASSPPSLGDTQYF,TGTGCCAGCTCACCTCCCAGCTTGGGAGATACGCAGTATTTT,TRBV18,NA,TRBJ2-3,NA
CASSLDGATEAFF,TGTGCCAGCAGCTTAGACGGTGCCACTGAAGCTTTCTTT,TRBV13,few,TRBJ1-1,NA
CASSPEGDSYSNQPQHF,TGCGCCAGCAGCCCCGAAGGGGACAGCTATAGCAATCAGCCCCAGCATTTT,TRBV4-1,few,TRBJ1-5,TRBD1
CASSWGDSNQPQHF,TGTGCCAGCAGTTGGGGTGATAGCAATCAGCCCCAGCATTTT,TRBV12-3/TRBV12-4,few,TRBJ1-5,NA
CASSGQANTGELFF,TGCGCCAGCAGCGGGCAGGCAAACACCGGGGAGCTGTTTTTT,TRBV5-1,few,TRBJ2-2,NA
CASSISGGSIEPQHF,TGTGCCAGCAGCATCTCGGGTGGGTCGATCGAGCCCCAGCATTTT,TRBV7-8,few,TRBJ1-5,NA
CASSHPGWGSYEQYF,TGCGCCAGCAGCCATCCGGGGTGGGGGTCCTACGAGCAGTACTTC,TRBV4-1,few,TRBJ2-7,NA
CASSSPTRVGGLGKNIQYF,TGTGCCAGCAGCTCTCCGACCCGGGTGGGGGGGCTTGGCAAAAACATTCAGTACTTC,TRBV11-2,few,TRBJ2-4,NA
CASSLSGRLGYEQYF,TGTGCCAGCAGTTTATCGGGGAGGCTTGGCTACGAGCAGTACTTC,TRBV27,NA,TRBJ2-7,NA
CASSSVRGWEEQYF,TGTGCCAGCAGCTCGGTGCGGGGTTGGGAAGAGCAGTACTTC,TRBV5-6,NA,TRBJ2-7,NA
CASSLMGGRETQYF,TGTGCCAGCAGCTTAATGGGGGGGAGAGAGACCCAGTACTTC,TRBV7-3,few,TRBJ2-5,TRBD2
CASSLKGGTDTQYF,TGCGCCAGCAGCTTGAAAGGGGGCACAGATACGCAGTATTTT,TRBV5-1,many,TRBJ2-3,NA
CASSSGEGFPEAFF,TGCGCCAGCAGCTCTGGAGAGGGTTTCCCTGAAGCTTTCTTT,TRBV5-1,NA,TRBJ1-1,NA
CASSRTLFGTGSNEQYF,TGTGCCAGCAGCCGGACACTCTTCGGGACAGGTTCCAACGAGCAGTACTTC,TRBV7-8,few,TRBJ2-7,TRBD1
CATMDRNTDTQYF,TGTGCCACCATGGACAGAAACACAGATACGCAGTATTTT,TRBV6-2/TRBV6-3,NA,TRBJ2-3,NA
CATSDFGTSGDVDTQYF,TGTGCCACCAGTGATTTTGGCACCAGCGGGGACGTAGATACGCAGTATTTT,TRBV24-1,few,TRBJ2-3,TRBD2
CASSSPGTGASSEQFF,TGTGCCAGCAGTAGCCCCGGGACAGGGGCTTCTAGTGAGCAGTTCTTC,TRBV6-1,few,TRBJ2-1,TRBD1
CASSYPDRVATDTQYF,TGTGCCAGCAGCTACCCAGACAGGGTAGCCACAGATACGCAGTATTTT,TRBV12-3/TRBV12-4,NA,TRBJ2-3,TRBD1
CASSYLGPGNTIYF,TGTGCCAGCAGCTACTTAGGGCCTGGAAACACCATATATTTT,TRBV7-9,few,TRBJ1-3,NA
CASSLVFQSYEQYF,TGTGCCAGCAGCTTAGTTTTCCAGTCTTACGAGCAGTACTTC,TRBV11-2,NA,TRBJ2-7,NA
CASSQTGGFNQPQHF,TGTGCCAGCTCACAGACAGGGGGCTTTAATCAGCCCCAGCATTTT,TRBV18,NA,TRBJ1-5,TRBD1
CASSPGQAATNEKLFF,TGTGCCAGCAGTCCGGGACAGGCTGCAACTAATGAAAAACTGTTTTTT,TRBV12-3/TRBV12-4,few,TRBJ1-4,TRBD1
CASSLSGIAGDTQYF,TGTGCCAGCAGCTTGTCCGGAATAGCAGGAGATACGCAGTATTTT,TRBV5-4,few,TRBJ2-3,NA